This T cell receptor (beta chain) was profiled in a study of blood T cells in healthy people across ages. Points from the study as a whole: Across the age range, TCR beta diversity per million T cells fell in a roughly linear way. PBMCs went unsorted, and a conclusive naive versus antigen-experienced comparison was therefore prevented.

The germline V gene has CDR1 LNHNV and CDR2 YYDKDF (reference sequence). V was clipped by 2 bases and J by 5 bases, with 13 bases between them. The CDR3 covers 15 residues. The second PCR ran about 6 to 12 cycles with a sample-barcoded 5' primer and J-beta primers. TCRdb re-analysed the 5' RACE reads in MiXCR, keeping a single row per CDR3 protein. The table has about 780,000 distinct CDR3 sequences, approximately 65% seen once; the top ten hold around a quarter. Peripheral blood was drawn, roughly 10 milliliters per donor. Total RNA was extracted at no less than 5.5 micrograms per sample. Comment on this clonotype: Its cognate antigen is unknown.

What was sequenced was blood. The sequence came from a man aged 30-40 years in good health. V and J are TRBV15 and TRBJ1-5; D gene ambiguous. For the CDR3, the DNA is TGTGCCACCAGCAGACAGGTCAACGGATATCAGCCCCAGCATTTT. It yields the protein CATSRQVNGYQPQHF.